Following are 22 T cell receptor beta chains from one sample sequenced in a study of T cell clonality in common variable immunodeficiency. The method was immunoSEQ multiplex PCR; TCRdb's version includes in-frame clones alone and lacks a portion of them. The record shows 30,000 to 40,000 clones for this sample, with no singletons present. The sequenced material came from peripheral blood mononuclear cells. Every receptor here comes from a person aged 18 to 70 in good health.

This clone was found many times. CDR3 protein: CASWWWANTGELFF. The DNA read from the CDR3 is TGTGCCAGCTGGTGGTGGGCTAACACCGGGGAG. V and J are TRBV5-4 and TRBJ2-2, with D uncertain. The read terminates 3 residues ahead of where the CDR3 ends, so the germline J gene completes it. Germline lookup yields CDR1 SGHNT and CDR2 YYREEE (reference sequence). Trimming shortened V by 7 bases and J by 2 bases, and 12 bases separated the two germline ends. The CDR3 extends over 14 amino acids.

This clone was detected ten times or more. Sequencing ends 3 residues short of the CDR3 end; the germline J gene provides the rest. V is TRBV7-9 and J is TRBJ1-2; 9 bases map to TRBD1. CDR3 length: 15 residues. Germline values: CDR1 SEHNR, CDR2 FQNEAQ (reference sequence). V shed 5 bases, J shed 5 bases, and the junction held 9 bases outside the gene matches. Partial CDR3 DNA: TGTGCCAGCAGCCCTATGCTCGGGACAGGGTATGGC. Amino acid sequence: CASSPMLGTGYG. The entire CDR3 protein reads CASSPMLGTGYGYTF.

This clone occurred a few times. One junction end disagrees with the germline gene, perhaps due to a read error. The read gets to within 3 residues of the CDR3 end, and the germline J gene fills in the rest. The sample holds other DNA sequences that translate to the same CDR3. The J gene is TRBJ1-3, the V gene TRBV7-2; D might be TRBD1 (6 bases). The CDR3 is 14 amino acids. Germline assignment: CDR1 SGHTA and CDR2 FQGNSA. CDR3 bases read: TGTGCCAGCAGCCCCCAGGGGCAGGGAAACACA. Translated, it gives CASSPQGQGNT. The entire CDR3 protein reads CASSPQGQGNTIYF.

This clone was seen ten or more times. Incomplete CDR3 DNA: TGCAGTGCTAGAGAGCTAGCGGTCTACAATGAG. Translating it yields CSARELAVYNE. The whole CDR3 is CSARELAVYNEQFF. The J gene is TRBJ2-1, the V gene TRBV20-1, with 7 positions matching TRBD2. The CDR3 is cut off 3 residues early in the read; its end comes from the germline J gene. This CDR3 has 14 residues. V lost 0 bases and J lost 3; bases outside the gene matches: 2. Germline CDR1 and CDR2: DFQATT and SNEGSKA (reference sequence).

With regard to this clone: The read halts 3 residues ahead of the CDR3 end, with the missing end drawn from the germline J gene. V is TRBV5-1 and J is TRBJ2-3; TRBD2 aligns across 10 bases. In germline, CDR1 is SGHRS, CDR2 YFSETQ. CDR3 length equals 16 residues. The covered CDR3 bases are TGCGCCAGCATGAAAAGTAGCGGGGGGTTTCAAGAGACG. It codes for CASMKSSGGFQET. The CDR3, in full, reads CASMKSSGGFQETQYF.

This clone was found many times. The read comes to an end 3 residues before the CDR3 does, leaving the germline J gene to fill in the end. The chain couples TRBV20-1 to TRBJ2-7; 7 nucleotides agree with TRBD2. The CDR3 totals 14 residues. Germline CDR1 is DFQATT and CDR2 is SNEGSKA (reference sequence). V shed 1 base, J shed 1 base, and the junction held 4 bases outside the gene matches. The CDR3 spells CSARVLAGSYEQYF. Partial CDR3 DNA: TGCAGTGCTAGAGTTTTAGCGGGTTCCTACGAG.

Within the sample, this clone is large. The CDR3 goes on 3 residues after the read ends, and that part is filled in from the germline J gene. This chain joins TRBV7-9 and TRBJ2-3, with D hard to call. CDR1 SEHNR and CDR2 FQNEAQ come from the germline V gene (reference sequence). This CDR3 contains 15 residues. Trimming shortened V by 1 base and J by 2 bases, and 10 bases separated the two germline ends. CDR3 region: CASSLDGFSTDTQYF. Partial CDR3 DNA: TGTGCCAGCAGCTTAGACGGGTTCTCCACAGATACG. Complete variable domain (other parts from reference TRBV7-9 and TRBJ2-3): DTGVSQNPRHKITKRGQNVTFRCDPISEHNRLYWYRQTLGQGPEFLTYFQNEAQLEKSRLLSDRFSAERPKGSFSTLEIQRTEQGDSAMYLCASSLDGFSTDTQYFGPGTRLTVL.

This clone has at least ten counts. Sequencing ends 3 residues short of the CDR3 end; the germline J gene provides the rest. This rearrangement joins TRBV4-2 to TRBJ2-2; TRBD2 might be the D (6 bases). The length of the CDR3 is 18 residues. Germline values: CDR1 LGHNA, CDR2 YNFKEQ. The sequenced part of the CDR3 DNA is TGTGCCAGCAGCCAACCTCCCCCCAGGGACTCTGGGGCCAACGTG. Encoded protein: CASSQPPPRDSGANV. The full CDR3 reads CASSQPPPRDSGANVLFF.

This clone has at least ten counts. The read gets to within 3 residues of the CDR3 end, and the germline J gene fills in the rest. This chain connects TRBV10-3 to TRBJ1-4, with a possible D match to TRBD1 (5 bases). Germline CDR1 and CDR2: ENHRY and SYGVKD. Trimming shortened V by 4 bases and J by 5 bases, and 14 bases separated the two germline ends. CDR3 size: 15 residues. CDR3 protein: CAISATTVPNEKLFF. Incomplete CDR3 DNA: TGTGCCATCAGTGCGACGACAGTCCCGAATGAAAAA.

The sample holds many counts of this clone. CDR3 bases read: TGTGCCAGCAGCTTTTGTATGAGGGGCAATCAGCCC. Translation gives CASSFCMRGNQP. The entire CDR3 sequence reads CASSFCMRGNQPQHF. The chain carries TRBV5-4 and TRBJ1-5; D remains unclear. The CDR3 is cut off 3 residues early in the read; its end comes from the germline J gene. Trimming removed 2 bases at V and 2 bases at J, with 11 bases between. Germline CDR1 reads SGHNT; CDR2 reads YYREEE (reference sequence). This CDR3 is 15 amino acids long.

This clone was seen many times. The CDR3 is cut off 3 residues early in the read; its end comes from the germline J gene. The V and J genes are TRBV2 and TRBJ2-7, with 7 bases lining up with TRBD2. Trimming cost V 1 base and J 0 bases; bases outside gene matches: 3. Germline V gives CDR1 SNHLY, CDR2 FYNNEI. The CDR3 is 15 amino acids. The CDR3 loop is CASSEGLAASYEQYF. CDR3 DNA (partial): TGTGCCAGCAGTGAAGGGCTAGCGGCCTCCTACGAG.

This clone appeared a few times. The chain's CDR3 is CASSIDRDYGQYF. The CDR3 bases that were read are TGTGCCAGTAGTATAGATCGGGACTATGGT. The chain is built from TRBV19 and TRBJ2-4, with 7 bases lining up with TRBD2. The observed sequence ends 3 residues before the CDR3 terminus, with the missing tail filled in from the germline J gene. Germline V CDR1 and CDR2: LNHDA, SQIVND (reference sequence). CDR3 length: 13 amino acids.

This clone was seen at least ten times. The CDR3 end is not reached by the read, which stops 3 residues before it; the germline J gene fills it in. The chain links TRBV7-2 to TRBJ2-7; tentative D call: TRBD1 (5 bases). The V gene's germline CDR1 is SGHTA and CDR2 FQGNSA. Trimming removed 5 bases at V and 2 bases at J, with 16 bases between. The CDR3 is made up of 15 amino acids. The CDR3 DNA, read in part, is TGTGCCAGCAGCCCCCTTTTCAGGGATACCTACGAG. It is translated as CASSPLFRDTYE. The full CDR3 protein is CASSPLFRDTYEQYF.

The sample holds many counts of this clone. The CDR3 DNA, read in part, is TGTGCCAGCAGCACAAGCGGGGGGACTGCCACCGGGGAG. It encodes CASSTSGGTATGE. The full CDR3 protein is CASSTSGGTATGELFF. The chain couples TRBV7-6 to TRBJ2-2, with 9 positions matching TRBD2. Coverage ceases 3 residues before the CDR3 finishes, and the germline J gene fills in the end. V lost 5 bases and J lost 4; bases outside the gene matches: 8. The CDR3 has 16 residues. Germline CDR1 and CDR2: SGHVS and FNYEAQ.

This clone was counted many times. Sequencing ends 3 residues short of the CDR3 end; the germline J gene provides the rest. The chain carries TRBV20-1 and TRBJ2-1; the match to TRBD1 covers 7 bases. This CDR3 is built from 14 residues. The germline V gene has CDR1 DFQATT and CDR2 SNEGSKA (reference sequence). V trimming: 6 bases; J trimming: 2 bases; junction bases outside the gene matches: 7. CDR3 amino acids: CSATRDSTYNEQFF. The sequenced part of the CDR3 DNA is TGCAGTGCCACAAGGGACAGCACCTACAATGAG.

This clone has ten or more counts. Read sequence stops 3 residues before the CDR3 end, and the germline J gene provides the missing end. The chain recombines TRBV20-1 with TRBJ2-2; TRBD1 might be the D (6 bases). Germline CDR1 reads DFQATT; CDR2 reads SNEGSKA (reference sequence). This CDR3 region has 16 residues. V dropped 0 bases and J dropped 0 bases, with 11 bases sitting between them. The sequenced part of the CDR3 DNA is TGCAGTGCTAGAGATTGGACAGACACGAACACCGGGGAG. This encodes CSARDWTDTNTGE. The CDR3 in full is CSARDWTDTNTGELFF.

This clone was picked up many times. Sequencing ends 3 residues short of the CDR3 end; the germline J gene provides the rest. This chain links TRBV19 with TRBJ2-2; TRBD1 aligns across 7 bases. The CDR3 covers 14 residues. Germline CDR1 reads LNHDA; CDR2 reads SQIVND (reference sequence). This CDR3 is CASSHATGDEKLFF. The sequenced CDR3 bases are TGTGCCAGTAGTCATGCTACAGGGGACGAAAAG.

This clone occurred many times. CDR3 sequence reads: CASSRSGRNQETQYF. CDR3 DNA, as far as it was read: TGTGCCAGCTCACGAAGCGGGAGGAACCAAGAGACC. The rearrangement uses TRBV18 and TRBJ2-5; 9 bases align to TRBD2. The read terminates 3 residues before the CDR3 end, so the remaining end is supplied by the germline J gene. The CDR3 has 15 amino acids. V trimming: 4 bases; J trimming: 0 bases; junction bases outside the gene matches: 3. The germline CDR1 and CDR2 sequences are KGHSH and LQKENI.

This clone has ten or more counts. The read ends 3 residues shy of where the CDR3 ends; the end is completed using the germline J gene. The J gene is TRBJ1-5, the V gene TRBV12-3 or TRBV12-4; D perhaps matches TRBD1 (6 bases). Deletions cut 5 bases from V and 3 bases from J, with 14 bases between. The CDR3 is 15 amino acids. The part of the CDR3 DNA that was read is TGTGCCAGCAGTCCCAGGGGAGACGCCAATCAGCCC. Translating it yields CASSPRGDANQP. The whole CDR3 is CASSPRGDANQPQHF.

This clone was observed many times. With the read ending 3 residues before the CDR3 end, the germline J gene is used to fill in that end. The chain is built from TRBV7-8 and TRBJ1-1; no reliable D call. The CDR3 is 13 amino acids. CDR1 SGHVS and CDR2 FQNEAQ come from the germline V gene. Trimming took off 1 base at V and 1 base at J, with 4 bases between the two ends. CDR3 DNA, as far as it was read: TGTGCCAGCAGCTTAGGAGCGAACACTGAA. It is translated as CASSLGANTE. The complete CDR3 protein is CASSLGANTEAFF.

This clone was counted many times. The read falls 3 residues short of the CDR3 end, and the missing part is taken from the germline J gene. The chain couples TRBV6-1 to TRBJ1-2, with a weak D call TRBD1 (6 bases). The CDR3 contains 14 residues. Germline CDR1 MNHNS, CDR2 SASEGT. V lost 2 bases and J 4 bases, leaving 11 bases between the germline ends. CDR3 DNA, as far as it was read: TGTGCCAGCAGTGAAACGGGACACTTCTATGGC. It is translated as CASSETGHFYG. The whole CDR3 sequence is CASSETGHFYGYTF.

Comment on this clone: Coverage ceases 3 residues before the CDR3 finishes, and the germline J gene fills in the end. This chain uses TRBV18 with TRBJ2-1; 9 bases line up with TRBD2. V was pared by 3 bases and J by 8 bases, with 8 bases of the junction left unmatched. Germline V gives CDR1 KGHSH, CDR2 LQKENI. This CDR3 region has 15 residues. The CDR3 sequence: CASSPLSGSRDEQFF. The sequenced CDR3 bases are TGTGCCAGCTCACCGCTTAGCGGGAGCCGGGATGAG.